Following are 25 T cell receptor beta chains from one sample sequenced in a study of blood T cell repertoires in COVID-19. Measured with immunoSEQ multiplex PCR; TCRdb has only the in-frame clones, and not every one. This sample has 150,000 or so clones; more than 80% occur once, and the top ten carry 10% to 15%. Sequencing was done on a sample of peripheral blood. These receptor sequences come from a man between 18 and 29 years old with COVID-19, enrolled during active disease.

The chain links TRBV19 to TRBJ2-7, with a weak D call TRBD1 (5 bases). This CDR3 has 14 residues. The germline V and J ends were trimmed by 3 bases and 3 bases, with 12 bases remaining between them. The germline CDR1 and CDR2 sequences are LNHDA and SQIVND (reference sequence). CDR3 residues: CASSMTRQRYEQYF. DNA for the CDR3: TGTGCCAGTAGTATGACGCGACAGCGCTACGAGCAGTACTTC.

V usage is TRBV7-8 and J usage is TRBJ2-5; D remains unclear. Germline values: CDR1 SGHVS, CDR2 FQNEAQ. Trimming left V 5 bases short and J 7 bases short, with 14 bases between. The CDR3 contains 13 residues. In DNA, the CDR3 is TGTGCCAGCAGCCTTGGCGGCCTGAGGACCCAGTACTTC. It specifies CASSLGGLRTQYF.

The J gene is TRBJ2-1, the V gene TRBV3-1 (or the pseudogene TRBV3-2); D remains ambiguous. The CDR3 consists of 14 residues. CDR1 and CDR2 from the germline V gene are LGHDT and YNNKEL (reference sequence). V lost 1 base to trimming and J lost 5 bases, with 9 bases between them. The CDR3 spells CASSQVLIDNEQFF. DNA of the CDR3: TGTGCCAGCAGCCAAGTACTTATCGACAATGAGCAGTTCTTC.

CDR3 DNA sequence: TGTGCCAGCAGTGAAACACCGGGGAGGGACATTCAGTACTTC. Its protein is CASSETPGRDIQYF. This rearrangement joins TRBV2 to TRBJ2-4; 7 bases map to TRBD2. Germline V lookup: CDR1 SNHLY, CDR2 FYNNEI. Trimming took 2 bases from V and 8 from J; bases not matched to a gene: 6. This CDR3 is built from 14 residues.

This chain connects TRBV18 to TRBJ2-1, with D possibly matching TRBD2 (6 bases). In germline, CDR1 is KGHSH, CDR2 LQKENI. CDR3 length: 14 amino acids. V was cut by 3 bases and J by 9 bases, with 15 bases left in between. The CDR3 sequence is CASSPSSVFGEQFF. In nucleotides, the CDR3 is TGTGCCAGCTCACCCTCTAGCGTGTTCGGTGAGCAGTTCTTC.

This CDR3 is CASSLRGGGGSYNEQFF. DNA of the CDR3: TGTGCCAGCAGCTTAAGGGGGGGAGGTGGATCCTACAATGAGCAGTTCTTC. J is TRBJ2-1 and V is TRBV7-2; perhaps TRBD2 as D (7 bases). This CDR3 comprises 17 residues. V gave up 2 bases and J gave up 1 base, with 15 bases separating them. Germline lookup yields CDR1 SGHTA and CDR2 FQGNSA.

The chain is built from TRBV27 and TRBJ2-5; 7 bases align to TRBD1. This CDR3 has 15 amino acids. Germline V gene lookup returns CDR1 MNHEY and CDR2 SMNVEV (reference sequence). V shed 5 bases, J shed 2 bases, and the junction held 8 bases outside the gene matches. CDR3 sequence (DNA): TGTGCCAGCAGTCCCAACTGGGGACAGCAAGAGACCCAGTACTTC. It yields the protein CASSPNWGQQETQYF.

The chain employs TRBV19 and TRBJ2-1; tentative D call: TRBD1 (6 bases). Germline lookup yields CDR1 LNHDA and CDR2 SQIVND (reference sequence). The CDR3 runs 15 residues. V lost 3 bases to trimming and J lost 5 bases, with 14 bases between them. CDR3 amino acids: CASSIYPNRDNEQFF. CDR3 sequence (DNA): TGTGCCAGTAGTATTTACCCGAACAGGGACAATGAGCAGTTCTTC.

The CDR3: CAWSGAASDIQYF. CDR3 sequence (DNA): TGTGCCTGGAGTGGGGCAGCCAGTGACATTCAGTACTTC. The V call is TRBV30, the J call TRBJ2-4; D gene ambiguous. The germline gives CDR1 GTSNPN, CDR2 SVGIG (reference sequence). This CDR3 spans 13 amino acids. V dropped 1 base and J dropped 8 bases, with 12 bases sitting between them.

This chain connects TRBV10-3 to TRBJ1-1, with 7 positions matching TRBD1. Germline CDR1 reads ENHRY; CDR2 reads SYGVKD. CDR3 length equals 15 residues. The ends lost 6 bases at V and 1 base at J; junction bases unmatched: 8. DNA of the CDR3: TGTGCCATCAGCGACAGGGCCGCCTGGAACACTGAAGCTTTCTTT. Translated: CAISDRAAWNTEAFF.

This rearrangement joins TRBV3-1 (or the pseudogene TRBV3-2) to TRBJ2-3; D remains ambiguous. From germline, CDR1 is LGHDT and CDR2 YNNKEL (reference sequence). The CDR3 is 16 amino acids. With 4 bases removed from V and 0 bases from J, the gap between germline ends came to 14 bases. DNA for the CDR3: TGTGCCAGCAGCCCCGGTAAGCACGAAAGCACAGATACGCAGTATTTT. Its protein is CASSPGKHESTDTQYF.

The chain joins TRBV25-1 to TRBJ2-2; 8 nucleotides match TRBD1. V gave up 2 bases and J gave up 6 bases; unmatched junction bases: 8. The CDR3 is 16 residues long. CDR1 is MGHDK, CDR2 SYGVNS, per germline. The CDR3 DNA is TGTGCCAGCAGTGAACTGACAGGGGTTGAGGCCGGGGAGCTGTTTTTT. Amino acid sequence: CASSELTGVEAGELFF.

The chain is built from TRBV9 and TRBJ2-6; D call uncertain. Germline-derived CDR1 and CDR2 are SGDLS and YYNGEE. V shed 4 bases and J shed 5 bases, with 19 bases lying between them. This CDR3 has 17 residues. CDR3 loop: CASSPLGRSEWANVLTF. CDR3 sequence (DNA): TGTGCCAGCAGCCCCCTCGGAAGGAGCGAGTGGGCCAACGTCCTGACTTTC.

This sequence joins TRBV4-2 and TRBJ2-5; D is ambiguous. CDR1 and CDR2 from the germline V gene are LGHNA and YNFKEQ. The CDR3 is made up of 14 amino acids. Trimming took off 1 base at V and 8 bases at J, with 14 bases between the two ends. The CDR3 DNA reads as TGTGCCAGCAGCCAAGGAGGCCTACTTGGAACCCAGTACTTC. It encodes CASSQGGLLGTQYF.

The V and J genes are TRBV4-2 and TRBJ2-3; 7 bases match TRBD2. Looked up from germline, CDR1 is LGHNA and CDR2 is YNFKEQ. V gave up 4 bases and J gave up 3 bases; unmatched junction bases: 4. The CDR3 totals 14 residues. CDR3 in amino acids: CASSRGSGTDTQYF. The CDR3 DNA reads TGTGCCAGCAGCCGCGGGAGCGGGACAGATACGCAGTATTTT.

As to this clone: At one end, the junction sequence differs from germline, possibly due to a read error. The V gene is TRBV2, the J gene TRBJ1-1; no clear D gene. The CDR3 length is 14 residues. Germline assignment: CDR1 SNHLY and CDR2 FYNNEI. As DNA, the CDR3 is TGTGCCAGCAGGGAAGGACTGATGAACACTGAAGCTTTCTTT. It encodes CASREGLMNTEAFF.

The V call is TRBV4-2, the J call TRBJ2-7; D might be TRBD2 (5 bases). V was trimmed by 2 bases and J by 1 base, leaving 6 bases between them. From germline, CDR1 is LGHNA and CDR2 YNFKEQ. The CDR3 is made up of 13 amino acids. CDR3 region: CASSQPGSYEQYF. Here the CDR3 DNA reads TGTGCCAGCAGCCAACCGGGATCCTACGAGCAGTACTTC.

The genes are TRBV15 and TRBJ1-5; D not certain. With 5 bases removed from V and 4 bases from J, the gap between germline ends came to 15 bases. The CDR3 spans 15 residues. The germline V gene encodes CDR1 LNHNV and CDR2 YYDKDF (reference sequence). DNA of the CDR3: TGTGCCACCAGCTTTAGCGCGGGAAGGAATCAGCCCCAGCATTTT. Translation gives CATSFSAGRNQPQHF.

This clone was detected only a few times. The V gene is TRBV30, the J gene TRBJ2-5, with 7 bases matching TRBD1. Losses at the gene ends were 4 bases for V and 5 bases for J; bases not matched to a gene: 7. CDR3 size: 13 residues. Germline values: CDR1 GTSNPN, CDR2 SVGIG (reference sequence). The CDR3: CAWTRGLYETQYF. In nucleotides, the CDR3 is TGTGCCTGGACTAGGGGGCTCTACGAGACCCAGTACTTC.

The J gene is TRBJ2-5, the V gene TRBV27; D possibly corresponds to TRBD2 (6 bases). Germline CDR1 reads MNHEY; CDR2 reads SMNVEV (reference sequence). The CDR3 is made up of 12 amino acids. Between the trimmed V and J ends, which lost 8 bases and 2 bases, there was a span of 9 bases. CDR3 coding DNA: TGTGCCAGCGGGACTTATCAAGAGACCCAGTACTTC. Protein product: CASGTYQETQYF.

The genes are TRBV18 and TRBJ2-3; D may be TRBD1 (5 bases). V was clipped by 5 bases and J by 4 bases, with 7 bases between them. The CDR3 has 12 amino acids. CDR1 and CDR2 (germline): KGHSH, LQKENI. The CDR3: CASSAGSDTQYF. CDR3 sequence (DNA): TGTGCCAGCTCAGCAGGGTCAGATACGCAGTATTTT.

The genes are TRBV28 and TRBJ1-5, with 8 bases aligning to TRBD1. The V gene's germline CDR1 is MDHEN and CDR2 SYDVKM. After removal of 8 bases from V and 0 bases from J, the junction contained 15 bases not matched to a gene. CDR3 length: 18 amino acids. CDR3 sequence reads: CASGSGGFVPASNQPQHF. The CDR3 nucleotides are TGTGCCAGCGGTTCAGGGGGCTTTGTTCCGGCTAGCAATCAGCCCCAGCATTTT. Drawing the rest from reference TRBV28 and TRBJ1-5, the complete variable domain is DVKVTQSSRYLVKRTGEKVFLECVQDMDHENMFWYRQDPGLGLRLIYFSYDVKMKEKGDIPEGYSVSREKKERFSLILESASTNQTSMYLCASGSGGFVPASNQPQHFGDGTRLSIL.

The J gene is TRBJ1-3, the V gene TRBV7-2, with D tentatively TRBD1 (5 bases). V lost 4 bases and J lost 0, with 13 bases in between. Germline CDR1 SGHTA, CDR2 FQGNSA. The CDR3 is 16 amino acids. In DNA, the CDR3 is TGTGCCAGCAGCTCCACAGGCCCTTCCTCTGGAAACACCATATATTTT. This gives the protein CASSSTGPSSGNTIYF.

This sequence joins TRBV7-2 and TRBJ2-7, with 7 bases that match TRBD1. The ends lost 8 bases at V and 1 base at J; junction bases unmatched: 8. The CDR3 has 14 residues. Germline CDR1 SGHTA, CDR2 FQGNSA. The CDR3 region has the DNA TGTGCCAGCGCCCCAGGGGGTGTATCCTACGAGCAGTACTTC. Its protein product is CASAPGGVSYEQYF.

The V call is TRBV11-3, the J call TRBJ2-2; D is perhaps TRBD2 (6 bases). V shed 3 bases and J shed 5 bases, with 13 bases lying between them. The germline V gene encodes CDR1 SGHNT and CDR2 YENEEA. The CDR3 totals 15 residues. The chain's CDR3 is CASSFFGRRTGELFF. In nucleotides, the CDR3 is TGTGCCAGCAGCTTCTTCGGGAGACGGACCGGGGAGCTGTTTTTT.